This T cell receptor (beta chain) originates from a study of cytomegalovirus exposure and HLA in healthy donors. For the study at large: From HLA-typed donors, an early data release held tens of millions of unique TCRs. Study-wide findings and caveats: Productive rates of about 87% or about 30% were seen for most TCR beta V segments in an earlier analysis.

Trimming removed 4 bases from V and 5 bases from J; junction bases left unmatched: 6. This CDR3 is built from 14 residues. Germline-derived CDR1 and CDR2 are SGHDT and YYEEEE. The study ran its PCR with 60 Vbeta and 13 Jbeta primers. Profiling relied on immunoSEQ multiplex PCR, and the TCRdb table lists in-frame clones only, not all of them. The profile shows about 76,000 clones, roughly 85% of them singletons. Details on this clone: Its antigen is undetermined.

This clonotype originated in a man aged 25 to 45 in good health and CMV-seronegative. The chain has TRBV5-6 and TRBJ2-5, with 9 nucleotides matching TRBD1. The specimen sequenced was PBMCs. The CDR3 loop is CASSQTGTGETQYF. The CDR3 region has the DNA TGTGCCAGCAGCCAGACCGGGACAGGGGAGACCCAGTACTTC. The full variable domain, in which reference TRBV5-6 and TRBJ2-5 provide the parts outside the CDR3, is DAGVTQSPTHLIKTRGQQVTLRCSPKSGHDTVSWYQQALGQGPQFIFQYYEEEERQRGNFPDRFSGHQFPNYSSELNVNALLLGDSALYLCASSQTGTGETQYFGPGTRLLVL.